This T cell receptor (beta chain) was recorded in a study of blood T cell repertoires in COVID-19. For the study at large: Nucleic acid was either cDNA or gDNA, and it came from T cells, B-cell-depleted T cells, or PBMCs.

This CDR3 comprises 15 residues. Germline loops: CDR1 MGHRA, CDR2 YSYEKL. V shed 5 bases, J shed 3 bases, and the junction held 5 bases outside the gene matches. Libraries were prepared by immunoSEQ multiplex PCR; TCRdb keeps only in-frame clonotypes and omits some of them. This table holds approximately 140,000 clones, about 88% found once. The sample comprised peripheral blood. The sequence derives from a woman older than 75 with acute or convalescent COVID-19. The J gene is TRBJ2-1, the V gene TRBV4-1, with 9 nucleotides matching TRBD2. Here the CDR3 DNA reads TGCGCCAGCAGCAGACTAGCGGAGAACTACAATGAGCAGTTCTTC. This codes for CASSRLAENYNEQFF.